This T cell receptor (beta chain) is from a study of T-cell reconstitution after alpha-beta-depleted transplantation in children. For TCRbeta, the library was prepared with unique molecular identifiers. TCRdb reprocessed the PCR reads with MiXCR, giving one entry per CDR3 protein. The data contain approximately 230,000 distinct CDR3 sequences, roughly a quarter of them seen just once; the ten biggest clones take up about 4.8%. Study-level results: Surviving thymic progenitors and recipient T cells were the source of high TCRbeta diversity at day 60 in some patients. From newly produced T cells came most of the T-cell counts and diversity one year after transplant.

With 6 bases clipped from V and 2 bases from J, the junction kept 11 bases outside the gene matches. Germline lookup yields CDR1 DFQATT and CDR2 SNEGSKA (reference sequence). The CDR3 sequence is 15 residues long. This clonotype has just a few counts. Its matching antigen is unknown. Here the sequenced sample was PBMCs, mostly from graft donor cells, taken 360 days after TCRalphabeta/CD19-depleted stem cell transplant. This rearrangement joins TRBV20-1 to TRBJ2-5, with 8 bases fitting TRBD2. This TCR was recovered from a female patient aged 2 to 10 who had a stem cell transplant for congenital amegakaryocytic thrombocytopenia, so the T cells may come from the graft donor. CDR3 region: CSAPPSGGTQETQYF. Here the CDR3 DNA reads TGCAGTGCCCCGCCGAGCGGGGGTACACAAGAGACCCAGTACTTC.